These 29 T cell receptor beta chains share one sample of origin, sequenced in a study of Graves' ophthalmopathy and Graves' hyperthyroidism. RNA transcripts yielded amplified TCR beta CDR3 regions. HTBI-primed RT-PCR formed the first round, and a multiplex PCR formed the second. TCRdb recomputed calls from the multiplex PCR reads with MiXCR, one row per CDR3 protein. The sample comprises hundreds of thousands of distinct CDR3 sequences, under 50% of which are singletons, and 2.5% to 3.5% rests with the top ten. Sequenced input: peripheral blood. The receptor set was obtained from an adult man with Graves' ophthalmopathy.

There are a few counts of this clonotype. This chain connects TRBV9 to TRBJ1-2, with D maybe TRBD1 (5 bases). The V gene lost 4 bases and the J gene lost 1 base, with 11 bases spanning the gap. This CDR3 is built from 14 residues. Looked up from germline, CDR1 is SGDLS and CDR2 is YYNGEE. CDR3 DNA sequence: TGTGCCAGCAGCCAGGGACCGATTAACTATGGCTACACCTTC. Amino acid sequence: CASSQGPINYGYTF. The whole variable domain, filled in from reference TRBV9 and TRBJ1-2, reads DSGVTQTPKHLITATGQRVTLRCSPRSGDLSVYWYQQSLDQGLQFLIQYYNGEERAKGNILERFSAQQFPDLHSELNLSSLELGDSALYFCASSQGPINYGYTFGSGTRLTVV.

This clonotype was recorded only once. One junction end disagrees with the germline gene, perhaps due to a read error. The chain uses TRBV10-2 and TRBJ2-7; D is undetermined. The J call may be mistaken, given a closer DNA end match to TRBJ2-5. Germline CDR1 is WSHSY and CDR2 is SAAADI. CDR3 length: 15 amino acids. CDR3 in amino acids: CASSPDSLPRETQYF. Here the CDR3 DNA reads TGTGCCAGCTCACCCGACTCCCTCCCACGGGAGACCCAGTACTTC.

The CDR3 DNA reads TGTGCCATCAGTGAGTCGACAGAGACCCAGTACTTC. Its translation: CAISESTETQYF. V usage is TRBV10-3 and J usage is TRBJ2-5; D unresolved. The germline CDR1 and CDR2 sequences are ENHRY and SYGVKD. Trimming stripped 0 bases from V and 4 bases from J, with 3 bases between. CDR3 length equals 12 residues.

This clonotype has more than one count but fewer than ten. This chain links TRBV7-6 with TRBJ1-1, with D possibly TRBD1 on 5 matching bases. Germline loops: CDR1 SGHVS, CDR2 FNYEAQ. The V and J ends lost 5 bases and 3 bases respectively, with 16 bases between them. The CDR3 is 15 amino acids. The CDR3 sequence: CASSPGTAKDTEAFF. CDR3 in DNA: TGTGCCAGCAGCCCAGGGACGGCTAAGGACACTGAAGCTTTCTTT.

This clonotype has only a few counts. CDR3 residues: CASSSPLDRGGRELFF. CDR3 bases: TGTGCCAGCAGCTCCCCCCTAGACAGGGGAGGGCGGGAGCTGTTTTTT. This chain connects TRBV11-2 to TRBJ2-2; weak D call: TRBD1 (8 bases). The V end lost 4 bases, the J end lost 9 bases, and 21 bases lay between the germline ends. Germline CDR1 SGHAT, CDR2 FQNNGV. This CDR3 contains 16 residues.

This clonotype has at least ten counts. This chain uses TRBV5-1 with TRBJ2-7; TRBD1 matches at 9 bases. Germline V lookup: CDR1 SGHRS, CDR2 YFSETQ. V lost 1 base to trimming and J lost 6 bases; unmatched junction nucleotides: 2. The CDR3 runs 13 residues. For the CDR3, the DNA is TGCGCCAGCAGCTTGCAGACAGGGGGCGAGCAGTACTTC. Amino acids: CASSLQTGGEQYF.

This clonotype was counted a few times. The chain joins TRBV9 to TRBJ2-7; a weak D match, TRBD1 (6 bases). There are 13 residues in the CDR3. The V end was cut by 1 base, the J end by 5 bases, with 10 bases between. Per germline, CDR1 SGDLS and CDR2 YYNGEE. CDR3 nucleotides: TGTGCCAGCAGCGTACAGGGGTTTGACGAGCAGTACTTC. It translates to CASSVQGFDEQYF.

This clonotype has ten or more counts. The genes are TRBV29-1 and TRBJ2-5; D gene uncertain. Looked up from germline, CDR1 is SQVTM and CDR2 is ANQGSEA. Trimming removed 4 bases from V and 3 bases from J, with 9 bases in between. The length of the CDR3 is 12 residues. In nucleotides, the CDR3 is TGCAGCGTTGCCGTGTTAGAAGAGACCCAGTACTTC. Amino acids: CSVAVLEETQYF.

This chain connects TRBV29-1 to TRBJ2-5; TRBD2 matches at 11 bases. V gave up 7 bases and J gave up 5 bases; unmatched junction bases: 9. Germline lookup yields CDR1 SQVTM and CDR2 ANQGSEA. The CDR3 spans 14 residues. CDR3 protein: CSAFLTSGEETQYF. The CDR3, as DNA: TGCAGCGCATTCCTGACTAGCGGGGAGGAGACCCAGTACTTC.

As to this clonotype: At one of its ends the junction is not consistent with the germline gene, which may arise from a read error. This chain connects TRBV30 to TRBJ1-1; no clear D gene. Germline V gives CDR1 GTSNPN, CDR2 SVGIG (reference sequence). The CDR3 sequence is 14 residues long. The CDR3 loop reads CAWSARVGWTEASF. The CDR3 region has the DNA TGTGCCTGGAGTGCACGGGTTGGTTGGACTGAAGCTTCCTTT.

The chain uses TRBV29-1 and TRBJ2-2; D is unclear. Germline values: CDR1 SQVTM, CDR2 ANQGSEA. This CDR3 contains 14 residues. The ends were cut back, 4 bases at V and 0 bases at J, with 9 bases in the middle. As DNA, the CDR3 is TGCAGCGTTGTGGTCGGGCCGAACACCGGGGAGCTGTTTTTT. This codes for CSVVVGPNTGELFF.

The rearrangement uses TRBV7-8 and TRBJ2-2; D may be TRBD1 or TRBD2 (5 bases each). Germline lookup yields CDR1 SGHVS and CDR2 FQNEAQ. CDR3 size: 16 residues. V lost 5 bases and J lost 3, with 16 bases in between. CDR3 DNA sequence: TGTGCCAGCAGCCATAGGGCAGGGACGGACACCGGGGAGCTGTTTTTT. The encoded protein is CASSHRAGTDTGELFF.

This clonotype was picked up one time. Since a much larger clone is just one base distant, this may be a read error. The gene calls are TRBV12-3 or TRBV12-4 and TRBJ1-5, with TRBD1 matching over 8 bases. The CDR3 covers 15 residues. J lost 7 bases, V lost 6 bases, and 11 bases had no gene match. The CDR3 here is CASSPSTGVWQPQHF. The DNA of the CDR3 is TGTGCCAGCAGCCCCTCGACAGGGGTATGGCAGCCCCAGCATTTT.

This clonotype was counted a few times. The J gene is TRBJ2-2, the V gene TRBV12-3 or TRBV12-4; D remains unclear. The CDR3 consists of 15 residues. Trimming left V 2 bases short and J 1 base short, with 8 bases between. The CDR3 sequence: CASSLSHQNTGELFF. As DNA, the CDR3 is TGTGCCAGCAGTTTAAGTCATCAGAACACCGGGGAGCTGTTTTTT.

This clonotype came up a few times. The rearrangement joins TRBV7-2 to TRBJ2-7, with 10 bases aligning to TRBD2. V lost 2 bases and J lost 7; bases outside the gene matches: 11. Germline CDR1 SGHTA, CDR2 FQGNSA. The length of the CDR3 is 16 residues. The CDR3 spells CASSLRLAGDTGEQYF. The CDR3 DNA reads as TGTGCCAGCAGCTTACGGCTAGCGGGAGACACCGGGGAGCAGTACTTC.

The rearrangement joins TRBV29-1 to TRBJ1-1, with a tentative D call TRBD1 (5 bases). This CDR3 region has 13 residues. Trimming pared 8 bases from V and 4 bases from J, leaving 17 bases between. Germline CDR1 is SQVTM and CDR2 is ANQGSEA. The CDR3 protein is CSSGGGMSTEAFF. DNA of the CDR3: TGCAGCTCCGGTGGGGGTATGAGCACTGAAGCTTTCTTT.

The sample holds many counts of this clonotype. This chain links TRBV10-3 with TRBJ2-2, with D perhaps assigned TRBD1 or TRBD2 (5 bases each). The V end lost 6 bases, the J end lost 1 base, and 18 bases lay between the germline ends. Germline V lookup: CDR1 ENHRY, CDR2 SYGVKD. The CDR3 sequence is 17 residues long. The CDR3 loop is CAIRERGARGNTGELFF. In DNA form, the CDR3 reads TGTGCCATCAGAGAGAGAGGGGCCCGCGGGAACACCGGGGAGCTGTTTTTT.

The chain recombines TRBV9 with TRBJ1-4, with TRBD1 matching over 12 bases. The germline CDR1 and CDR2 sequences are SGDLS and YYNGEE. The CDR3 spans 17 residues. V was clipped by 1 base and J by 6 bases; unmatched bases: 7. CDR3 nucleotide sequence: TGTGCCAGCAGCGTACGGGACAGGGGGCGTCGGGATGAAAAACTGTTTTTT. Translating it yields CASSVRDRGRRDEKLFF.

The chain combines TRBV25-1 with TRBJ2-7, with 7 bases fitting TRBD2. CDR3 length equals 15 residues. Losses at the gene ends were 6 bases for V and 2 bases for J; bases not matched to a gene: 10. Germline CDR1 and CDR2: MGHDK and SYGVNS. The DNA of the CDR3 is TGTGCCAGCAGCGTCTGGAGCGGGGTCACCTACGAGCAGTACTTC. Protein product: CASSVWSGVTYEQYF.

J is TRBJ1-2 and V is TRBV29-1; D is undetermined. The CDR3 totals 11 residues. The germline CDR1 and CDR2 sequences are SQVTM and ANQGSEA. Trimming left V 4 bases short and J 6 bases short, with 9 bases between. CDR3 region: CSVGAWDGYTF. CDR3 DNA: TGCAGCGTTGGAGCATGGGATGGCTACACCTTC.

Only a few counts were recorded for this clonotype. The gene calls are TRBV30 and TRBJ1-1, with D unclear. The CDR3 runs 13 residues. V shed 0 bases and J shed 1 base, with 6 bases lying between them. Germline CDR1 and CDR2: GTSNPN and SVGIG (reference sequence). This chain's CDR3 is CAWSVGGNTEAFF. As DNA, the CDR3 is TGTGCCTGGAGTGTGGGAGGGAACACTGAAGCTTTCTTT.

This chain connects TRBV5-6 to TRBJ1-2; D gene uncertain. The CDR3 runs to 13 residues. Deletions cut 7 bases from V and 3 bases from J, with 13 bases between. Germline CDR1 is SGHDT and CDR2 is YYEEEE. This chain's CDR3 is CASAGRGDYGYTF. DNA of the CDR3: TGTGCCAGCGCCGGACGGGGTGACTATGGCTACACCTTC.

As concerns this clonotype: A much larger clone lies one base from this, so it may be a read error. This chain connects TRBV5-1 to TRBJ2-7; the match to TRBD1 covers 7 bases. The CDR3 has 14 residues. V dropped 4 bases and J dropped 2; count of bases not matched to a gene: 6. The V gene's germline CDR1 is SGHRS and CDR2 YFSETQ. The CDR3 coding sequence is TGCGCCAGCAGCCATTCAGACAGGGCCTACGAGCAGTACTTC. This codes for CASSHSDRAYEQYF.

The chain carries TRBV25-1 and TRBJ1-6, with D possibly being TRBD1 (5 bases). V was shortened by 5 bases and J by 5 bases, with 13 bases between the two germline ends. The CDR3 is 15 amino acids. CDR1 and CDR2 (germline): MGHDK, SYGVNS. CDR3 sequence (DNA): TGTGCCAGCAGTTTAGAGGGGATTCATAATTCACCCCTCCACTTT. It is translated as CASSLEGIHNSPLHF.

This clonotype was seen many times. The chain employs TRBV19 and TRBJ2-5; 7 nucleotides line up with TRBD2. Trimming cost V 7 bases and J 2 bases; bases outside gene matches: 7. Per germline, CDR1 LNHDA and CDR2 SQIVND (reference sequence). This CDR3 spans 14 amino acids. Written as DNA, the CDR3 is TGTGCCAGTACCCGGTCGCGGGAGCAAGAGACCCAGTACTTC. It codes for CASTRSREQETQYF. Supplemented by reference TRBV19 and TRBJ2-5, the full variable domain reads DGGITQSPKYLFRKEGQNVTLSCEQNLNHDAMYWYRQDPGQGLRLIYYSQIVNDFQKGDIAEGYSVSREKKESFPLTVTSAQKNPTAFYLCASTRSREQETQYFGPGTRLLVL.

There are a few counts of this clonotype. The chain couples TRBV7-9 to TRBJ2-7; 10 positions match TRBD2. The CDR3 totals 15 residues. J lost 3 bases, V lost 2 bases, and 4 bases had no gene match. Germline loops: CDR1 SEHNR, CDR2 FQNEAQ (reference sequence). CDR3 in DNA: TGTGCCAGCAGCTTATCCAGCGGGGGGGTCTACGAGCAGTACTTC. This encodes CASSLSSGGVYEQYF.

This chain joins TRBV12-3 or TRBV12-4 and TRBJ2-7; a weak D match, TRBD1 (5 bases). The CDR3 is 15 residues long. CDR3 coding DNA: TGTGCTAGTGGGGTTCTAAGACAGACCTCCTACGAGCAGTACTTC. This sequence encodes CASGVLRQTSYEQYF.

Here the CDR3 DNA reads TGTGCCAGCAGCTTCCGAGGCGGAGGGAAGAATGAAAAACTGTTTTTT. Its protein product is CASSFRGGGKNEKLFF. The chain couples TRBV5-4 to TRBJ1-4; D is unclear. The V end was cut by 2 bases, the J end by 5 bases, with 16 bases between. The CDR3 extends over 16 amino acids. In germline, CDR1 is SGHNT, CDR2 YYREEE (reference sequence). Combining the CDR3 with reference TRBV5-4 and TRBJ1-4 gives the whole variable domain ETGVTQSPTHLIKTRGQQVTLRCSSQSGHNTVSWYQQALGQGPQFIFQYYREEENGRGNFPPRFSGLQFPNYSSELNVNALELDDSALYLCASSFRGGGKNEKLFFGSGTQLSVL.

The chain recombines TRBV7-9 with TRBJ2-5; D is perhaps TRBD1 or TRBD2 (5 bases each). CDR3 length: 14 residues. V was shortened by 4 bases and J by 5 bases, with 14 bases between the two germline ends. CDR1 SEHNR and CDR2 FQNEAQ come from the germline V gene (reference sequence). The CDR3 DNA reads as TGTGCCAGCAGCTACCCGGGACGGCTGGAGACCCAGTACTTC. Protein: CASSYPGRLETQYF.